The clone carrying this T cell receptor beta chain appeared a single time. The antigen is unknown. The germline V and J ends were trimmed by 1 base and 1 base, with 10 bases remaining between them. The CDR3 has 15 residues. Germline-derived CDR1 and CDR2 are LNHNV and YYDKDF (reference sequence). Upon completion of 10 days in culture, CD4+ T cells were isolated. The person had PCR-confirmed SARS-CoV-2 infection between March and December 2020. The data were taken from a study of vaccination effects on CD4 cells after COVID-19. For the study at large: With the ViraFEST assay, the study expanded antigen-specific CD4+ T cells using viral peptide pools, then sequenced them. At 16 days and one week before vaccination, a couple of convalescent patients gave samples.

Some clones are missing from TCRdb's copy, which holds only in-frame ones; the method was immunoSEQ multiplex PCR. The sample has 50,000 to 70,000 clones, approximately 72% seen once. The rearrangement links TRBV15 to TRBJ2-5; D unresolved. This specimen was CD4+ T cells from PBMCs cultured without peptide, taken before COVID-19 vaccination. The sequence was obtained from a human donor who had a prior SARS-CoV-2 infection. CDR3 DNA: TGTGCCACCAGCAGAGGACCTACAACCCAAGAGACCCAGTACTTC. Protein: CATSRGPTTQETQYF. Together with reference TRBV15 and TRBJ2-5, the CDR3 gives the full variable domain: DAMVIQNPRYQVTQFGKPVTLSCSQTLNHNVMYWYQQKSSQAPKLLFHYYDKDFNNEADTPDNFQSRRPNTSFCFLDIRSPGLGDTAMYLCATSRGPTTQETQYFGPGTRLLVL.